This T cell receptor beta chain was documented in a study of T cell responses to AZD1222 COVID-19 vaccine. Findings and caveats of the study: Across spike, vaccine-associated CD4 TCRs were found, dominant at 160-218 and 743-854. The study found Spike-specific TCR breadth and depth rose after two AZD1222 doses. Possibly, clonal diversity was underestimated; donors were largely white British and included more females.

As to this clone: Its antigen is currently unknown.

J gave up 3 bases and V 1 base, and 2 bases lay outside the gene matches. In germline, CDR1 is LNHDA, CDR2 SQIVND (reference sequence). CDR3 length: 15 residues. Libraries were prepared by immunoSEQ multiplex PCR; TCRdb keeps only in-frame clonotypes and omits some of them. Of about 180,000 clones listed, 94% are singletons. Sequenced material: peripheral blood, taken 28 days after the second AZD1222 dose. This sequence was found in an adult who received the AZD1222 COVID-19 vaccine. The chain carries TRBV19 and TRBJ2-2; 7 bases map to TRBD1. The CDR3, as DNA: TGTGCCAGTAGTATAGGGGGACAGTACACCGGGGAGCTGTTTTTT. Amino acid sequence: CASSIGGQYTGELFF.